Listed below are T cell receptor beta chains from one sample, sequenced in a study of blood T cell repertoires in COVID-19. Sequencing was performed with immunoSEQ multiplex PCR; in TCRdb, only in-frame clones are kept and a portion is missing. The sample includes 95,000 to 150,000 clones, nearly 90% of them seen just once. Sequences were obtained from peripheral blood. These receptors were taken from a woman aged 55 to 70 with COVID-19, enrolled during active disease. Each CDR3 is given with its conserved first and last residue. The D gene is left open where the match is weak. Expanded clones get a size class; other rows say once, few or many, or leave the size out.

>TRBV5-1|TRBJ2-3|16|few|TRBD2
CASSLREGSSTDTQYF
TGCGCCAGCAGCTTGAGGGAGGGCTCCAGCACAGATACGCAGTATTTT
>TRBV7-4|TRBJ1-4|16|-|-
CASSTNHGQTNEKLFF
TGTGCCAGCAGCACGAATCACGGACAGACTAATGAAAAACTGTTTTTT
>TRBV12-5|TRBJ2-2|16|-|TRBD2
CASGPWGGLNTGELFF
TGTGCTAGTGGTCCGTGGGGGGGATTGAACACCGGGGAGCTGTTTTTT
>TRBV5-4|TRBJ1-4|16|-|-
CASTKGGGRGDEKLFF
TGTGCCAGCACCAAAGGGGGAGGGCGCGGAGATGAAAAACTGTTTTTT
>TRBV9|TRBJ2-3|14|-|TRBD2
CASRALAGADTQYF
TGTGCCAGCAGGGCCCTCGCGGGAGCAGATACGCAGTATTTT
>TRBV5-4|TRBJ1-2|18|-|-
CASSGFRRGREANYGYTF
TGTGCCAGCAGTGGTTTTAGGAGGGGCCGGGAAGCTAACTATGGCTACACCTTC
>TRBV4-3|TRBJ2-2|14|-|TRBD2
CASSQTAGGGELFF
TGCGCCAGCAGCCAAACAGCGGGGGGCGGGGAGCTGTTTTTT
>TRBV7-8|TRBJ1-2|11|once|-
CASHGADGYTF
TGTGCCAGCCACGGTGCGGATGGCTACACCTTC
>TRBV7-9|TRBJ1-4|14|-|-
CASSTHGEVEKLFF
TGTGCCAGCAGCACCCACGGGGAGGTGGAAAAACTGTTTTTT
>TRBV11-2|TRBJ1-1|16|few|-
CASSSSGQTPLTEAFF
TGTGCCAGCAGCTCCTCTGGACAGACTCCACTCACTGAAGCTTTCTTT
>TRBV3-1/TRBV3-2|TRBJ2-7|13|once|-
CASSQGLYVWQYF
TGTGCCAGCAGCCAAGGGCTTTACGTATGGCAGTACTTC
>TRBV5-1|TRBJ2-5|15|-|TRBD2
CASSWAGDRGETQYF
TGCGCCAGCAGCTGGGCGGGGGACCGAGGAGAGACCCAGTACTTC
>TRBV11-1|TRBJ1-1|14|-|-
CASSLVGGNTEAFF
TGTGCCAGCAGCTTAGTGGGGGGGAACACTGAAGCTTTCTTT
>TRBV2|TRBJ1-5|13|-|-
CASRSDSNQPQHF
TGTGCCAGCAGATCAGATAGCAATCAGCCCCAGCATTTT
>TRBV19|TRBJ1-1|13|-|-
CASSFSLRTEAFF
TGTGCCAGTAGTTTTAGTTTGAGGACTGAAGCTTTCTTT
>TRBV6-4|TRBJ1-5|16|-|TRBD1
CARTGQGTYRNQPQHF
TGTGCCAGAACGGGACAGGGAACATATCGCAATCAGCCCCAGCATTTT
>TRBV5-1|TRBJ2-6|18|-|-
CASSFGSRAGSGANVLTF
TGCGCCAGCAGCTTTGGTAGCAGGGCGGGGTCGGGGGCCAACGTCCTGACTTTC
>TRBV19|TRBJ2-1|14|-|TRBD1
CASSRGQGPNEQFF
TGTGCCAGTAGTAGGGGACAGGGCCCCAATGAGCAGTTCTTC
>TRBV18|TRBJ1-6|16|once|-
CASSPAILFRDSPLHF
TGTGCCAGCTCACCAGCAATACTATTCAGGGATTCACCCCTCCACTTT
>TRBV15|TRBJ1-6|14|-|-
CATSRDPGREPLHF
TGTGCCACCAGCAGAGATCCGGGCCGGGAACCCCTCCACTTT
>TRBV19|TRBJ2-7|14|-|TRBD1
CASSTRDRGWEQYF
TGTGCCAGTAGTACACGGGACAGGGGTTGGGAGCAGTACTTC
>TRBV19|TRBJ1-2|14|-|-
CASRSDRRTKGYTF
TGTGCCAGTCGGAGCGACAGACGGACCAAGGGCTACACCTTC
>TRBV10-2|TRBJ2-1|14|-|TRBD2
CASKLAGVDNEQFF
TGCGCCAGCAAGCTAGCGGGGGTAGACAATGAGCAGTTCTTC
>TRBV7-2|TRBJ2-7|14|-|-
CASSTRSGNYEQYF
TGTGCCAGCAGCACAAGGTCAGGGAACTACGAGCAGTACTTC
>TRBV7-6|TRBJ2-5|16|-|TRBD1
CASSLGAGGMRETQYF
TGTGCCAGCAGCTTAGGGGCAGGGGGAATGCGGGAGACCCAGTACTTC
>TRBV19|TRBJ1-1|16|-|TRBD1
CASRGDTGEANTEAFF
TGTGCCAGTAGGGGGGATACAGGGGAAGCGAACACTGAAGCTTTCTTT
>TRBV6-2/TRBV6-3|TRBJ1-2|15|-|-
CASSYSPGDNYGYTF
TGTGCCAGCAGTTACTCCCCCGGAGACAACTATGGCTACACCTTC
>TRBV5-1|TRBJ1-4|16|-|-
CASSLEGRGKDEKLFF
TGCGCCAGCAGCTTGGAAGGCAGGGGCAAGGATGAAAAACTGTTTTTT
>TRBV18|TRBJ2-7|14|-|-
CASSPPSGSYEQYF
TGTGCCAGCTCACCACCGAGTGGCTCCTACGAGCAGTACTTC
>TRBV7-9|TRBJ1-1|13|-|TRBD1
CASSQDRVAEAFF
TGTGCCAGCAGCCAGGACAGGGTCGCTGAAGCTTTCTTT
>TRBV7-9|TRBJ1-2|15|once|-
CASSQTGRGISGYTF
TGTGCCAGCAGCCAAACAGGGCGAGGGATTTCCGGCTACACCTTC
>TRBV12-3/TRBV12-4|TRBJ2-1|13|once|-
CASSGTSMAEQFF
TGTGCCAGCAGTGGAACTAGCATGGCTGAGCAGTTCTTC
>TRBV3-1/TRBV3-2|TRBJ2-1|16|-|TRBD2
CASSRRFGGALNEQFF
TGTGCCAGCAGCCGCAGATTCGGGGGGGCCCTCAATGAGCAGTTCTTC
>TRBV5-1|TRBJ1-6|15|-|-
CASSLDTGFNSPLHF
TGCGCCAGCAGCTTGGATACAGGGTTCAATTCACCCCTCCACTTT
>TRBV19|TRBJ1-6|16|-|TRBD1
CASSIVTTGGRSPLHF
TGTGCCAGTAGTATAGTAACTACAGGGGGGAGATCACCCCTCCACTTT
>TRBV6-2/TRBV6-3|TRBJ1-2|14|-|TRBD1
CASSYPQGNYGYTF
TGTGCCAGCAGTTACCCACAGGGGAACTATGGCTACACCTTC
>TRBV5-4|TRBJ2-3|14|-|TRBD2
CASSSSLAADTQYF
TGTGCCAGCAGTTCCAGTCTAGCGGCAGATACGCAGTATTTT
>TRBV5-1|TRBJ2-5|15|-|TRBD1
CASSLGWTGRETQYF
TGCGCCAGCAGCTTGGGTTGGACAGGGAGAGAGACCCAGTACTTC
>TRBV6-2/TRBV6-3|TRBJ1-5|14|-|TRBD1
CASSRGQGLKTQHF
TGTGCCAGCAGCCGGGGACAGGGCTTAAAGACCCAGCATTTT
>TRBV2|TRBJ2-4|15|-|TRBD1
CASSARTGGQNIQYF
TGTGCCAGCAGTGCCCGGACAGGTGGGCAAAACATTCAGTACTTC
>TRBV5-8|TRBJ2-5|13|-|-
CASSRDKEETQYF
TGTGCCAGCAGCCGGGACAAAGAAGAGACCCAGTACTTC
>TRBV20-1|TRBJ1-2|17|-|TRBD1
CSASSPDRLGPNYGYTF
TGCAGTGCTAGTTCCCCGGACAGGCTGGGGCCTAACTATGGCTACACCTTC
>TRBV6-4|TRBJ2-3|13|-|-
CASSENSQDTQYF
TGTGCCAGCAGTGAAAACTCTCAAGATACGCAGTATTTT
>TRBV6-2/TRBV6-3|TRBJ2-3|14|-|-
CASSYRTVTDTQYF
TGTGCCAGCAGTTACCGTACGGTCACAGATACGCAGTATTTT